A selection of T cell receptor beta chains follows, all from one sample in a study of shared clonotypes between healthy human individuals. Profiled with immunoSEQ multiplex PCR; TCRdb holds only in-frame clones, not every one. The table lists more than 2,000,000 clones, 90% to 95% of them singletons. The sample was naive CD4+ T cells sorted from blood. These receptors were taken from a man between 18 and 35 years old in good health. Each CDR3 is given with its conserved first and last residue. Fields, in order: D gene, V gene, CDR3 length, J gene, clone size, CDR3 protein, CDR3 DNA. A D gene is named only where the DNA matches it firmly. Some rows have no size entry. The others give once, few or many, or a class for an expanded clone.

D: TRBD1; V: TRBV28; length: 15; J: TRBJ2-7; size: NA; CDR3: CASSYTRGFPSEQYF; DNA: TGTGCCAGCAGTTATACCAGGGGGTTCCCCTCCGAGCAGTACTTC
D: NA; V: TRBV18; length: 16; J: TRBJ2-1; size: NA; CDR3: CASSPQRDSSYNEQFF; DNA: TGTGCCAGCTCACCACAAAGGGATAGCTCCTACAATGAGCAGTTCTTC
D: NA; V: TRBV2; length: 14; J: TRBJ2-6; size: NA; CDR3: CASNHRSGANVLTF; DNA: TGTGCCAGCAACCACCGCTCTGGGGCCAACGTCCTGACTTTC
D: NA; V: TRBV5-1; length: 16; J: TRBJ2-1; size: NA; CDR3: CASSSTPGQNYNEQFF; DNA: TGCGCCAGCAGCTCCACCCCCGGACAGAACTACAATGAGCAGTTCTTC
D: TRBD1; V: TRBV28; length: 12; J: TRBJ2-5; size: NA; CDR3: CASSYPGGTQYF; DNA: TGTGCCAGCAGTTACCCAGGGGGGACCCAGTACTTC
D: TRBD2; V: TRBV6-1; length: 19; J: TRBJ2-7; size: NA; CDR3: CASSAKAGSSGGTAYEQYF; DNA: TGTGCCAGCAGTGCCAAGGCTGGGAGTAGCGGGGGCACCGCCTACGAGCAGTACTTC
D: NA; V: TRBV30; length: 12; J: TRBJ1-1; size: few; CDR3: CAWTEGRTEAFF; DNA: TGTGCCTGGACGGAGGGGCGGACTGAAGCTTTCTTT
D: NA; V: TRBV4-3; length: 15; J: TRBJ1-1; size: NA; CDR3: CASSLHEGVGTEAFF; DNA: TGCGCCAGCAGCCTCCACGAGGGGGTTGGCACTGAAGCTTTCTTT
D: TRBD1; V: TRBV6-6; length: 15; J: TRBJ2-3; size: once; CDR3: CASSSQGQGWDTQYF; DNA: TGTGCCAGCAGTTCTCAGGGACAGGGCTGGGATACGCAGTATTTT
D: TRBD2; V: TRBV2; length: 16; J: TRBJ2-1; size: NA; CDR3: CASSETSGLSYNEQFF; DNA: TGTGCCAGCAGTGAAACTAGCGGACTCTCCTACAATGAGCAGTTCTTC
D: TRBD1; V: TRBV6-1; length: 12; J: TRBJ2-4; size: NA; CDR3: CASNDRVTIQYF; DNA: TGTGCCAGCAATGACAGGGTGACCATTCAGTACTTC
D: TRBD1; V: TRBV5-1; length: 15; J: TRBJ1-4; size: NA; CDR3: CASSEDPGGRGKLFF; DNA: TGCGCCAGCAGCGAGGACCCAGGGGGTAGGGGAAAACTGTTTTTT
D: NA; V: TRBV7-2; length: 14; J: TRBJ2-2; size: NA; CDR3: CASSLVRNTGELFF; DNA: TGTGCCAGCAGCTTAGTCAGGAACACCGGGGAGCTGTTTTTT
D: TRBD1; V: TRBV7-2; length: 15; J: TRBJ2-7; size: NA; CDR3: CASSFRQGWGDEQYF; DNA: TGTGCCAGCAGCTTTCGACAGGGATGGGGAGACGAGCAGTACTTC
D: TRBD2; V: TRBV4-3; length: 17; J: TRBJ2-3; size: NA; CDR3: CASSRNGLAFPTDTQYF; DNA: TGCGCCAGCAGCCGAAACGGACTAGCGTTTCCCACAGATACGCAGTATTTT
D: TRBD1; V: TRBV5-1; length: 16; J: TRBJ2-6; size: NA; CDR3: CASSFQGAGGANVLTF; DNA: TGCGCCAGCAGCTTCCAGGGGGCAGGTGGGGCCAACGTCCTGACTTTC
D: NA; V: TRBV19; length: 15; J: TRBJ2-7; size: NA; CDR3: CASTSPGSSTYEQYF; DNA: TGTGCCAGTACCTCTCCTGGGAGCTCTACCTACGAGCAGTACTTC
D: NA; V: TRBV6-4; length: 15; J: TRBJ2-7; size: NA; CDR3: CATLDIGSSLREQYF; DNA: TGTGCCACCCTCGACATCGGCTCCTCACTGAGGGAGCAGTACTTC
D: TRBD2; V: TRBV11-1; length: 16; J: TRBJ2-2; size: NA; CDR3: CASRAASGGYTGELFF; DNA: TGTGCCAGCAGAGCGGCTAGCGGGGGTTACACCGGGGAGCTGTTTTTT
D: TRBD2; V: TRBV27; length: 17; J: TRBJ2-5; size: NA; CDR3: CASRPPGLGLYQETQYF; DNA: TGTGCCAGCAGACCCCCGGGACTAGGCCTGTACCAAGAGACCCAGTACTTC
D: TRBD1; V: TRBV6-1; length: 15; J: TRBJ2-7; size: NA; CDR3: CASSEAQGAGYEQYF; DNA: TGTGCCAGCAGTGAAGCTCAGGGGGCGGGCTACGAGCAGTACTTC
D: NA; V: TRBV10-2; length: 13; J: TRBJ1-1; size: NA; CDR3: CASQTGYYTEAFF; DNA: TGCGCCAGCCAGACTGGGTATTACACTGAAGCTTTCTTT
D: TRBD1; V: TRBV7-9; length: 15; J: TRBJ2-1; size: NA; CDR3: CASSSYRGTYNEQFF; DNA: TGTGCCAGCAGCTCCTACAGGGGCACGTACAATGAGCAGTTCTTC
D: NA; V: TRBV25-1; length: 16; J: TRBJ1-3; size: NA; CDR3: CASSEPGRSSGNTIYF; DNA: TGTGCCAGCAGTGAGCCCGGACGGAGCTCTGGAAACACCATATATTTT
D: TRBD1; V: TRBV5-1; length: 14; J: TRBJ1-1; size: NA; CDR3: CASGTGTENTEAFF; DNA: TGCGCCAGCGGGACCGGGACAGAAAACACTGAAGCTTTCTTT
D: NA; V: TRBV7-2; length: 14; J: TRBJ2-3; size: NA; CDR3: CASSLGLGTDTQYF; DNA: TGTGCCAGCAGCTTAGGTTTGGGCACAGATACGCAGTATTTT
D: NA; V: TRBV7-2; length: 14; J: TRBJ2-5; size: NA; CDR3: CASSSPGQRETQYF; DNA: TGTGCCAGCAGCTCCCCAGGGCAGAGAGAGACCCAGTACTTC
D: NA; V: TRBV5-1; length: 14; J: TRBJ1-2; size: once; CDR3: CASSLESQNYGYTF; DNA: TGCGCCAGCAGCTTGGAGAGCCAGAACTATGGCTACACCTTC
D: NA; V: TRBV30; length: 14; J: TRBJ1-5; size: once; CDR3: CAWNSPKINQPQHF; DNA: TGTGCCTGGAACTCCCCGAAAATAAATCAGCCCCAGCATTTT
D: TRBD1; V: TRBV19; length: 12; J: TRBJ1-2; size: NA; CDR3: CASSGQGAGYTF; DNA: TGTGCCAGTAGTGGGCAGGGGGCTGGCTACACCTTC
D: TRBD2; V: TRBV18; length: 17; J: TRBJ2-5; size: NA; CDR3: CASSPLGLAGSQETQYF; DNA: TGTGCCAGCTCACCACTAGGACTAGCGGGAAGCCAAGAGACCCAGTACTTC
D: TRBD1; V: TRBV10-3; length: 15; J: TRBJ2-7; size: NA; CDR3: CAISEGTGGAYEQYF; DNA: TGTGCCATCAGTGAGGGGACAGGGGGGGCCTACGAGCAGTACTTC
D: TRBD2; V: TRBV19; length: 16; J: TRBJ2-7; size: NA; CDR3: CASSTTSGSITGEQYF; DNA: TGTGCCAGTAGTACGACTAGCGGGAGTATTACGGGCGAGCAGTACTTC
D: NA; V: TRBV5-1; length: 16; J: TRBJ1-3; size: NA; CDR3: CASSLGVEYSGNTIYF; DNA: TGCGCCAGCAGCTTGGGAGTGGAATACTCTGGAAACACCATATATTTT
D: NA; V: TRBV9; length: 10; J: TRBJ2-7; size: NA; CDR3: CASNFHEQYF; DNA: TGTGCCAGCAACTTTCACGAGCAGTACTTC
D: NA; V: TRBV15; length: 18; J: TRBJ2-1; size: NA; CDR3: CATSRSLAEMYSYNEQFF; DNA: TGTGCCACCAGCAGATCCTTAGCGGAGATGTACTCCTACAATGAGCAGTTCTTC
D: TRBD1; V: TRBV25-1; length: 13; J: TRBJ2-7; size: NA; CDR3: CASRDREVSEQYF; DNA: TGTGCCAGCAGAGACAGGGAAGTCTCCGAGCAGTACTTC
D: NA; V: TRBV13; length: 15; J: TRBJ2-7; size: NA; CDR3: CASSGGLYSAYEQYF; DNA: TGTGCCAGCAGCGGGGGACTTTACTCCGCCTACGAGCAGTACTTC
D: TRBD1; V: TRBV28; length: 15; J: TRBJ1-2; size: NA; CDR3: CASSFPTGEGYGYTF; DNA: TGTGCCAGCAGTTTCCCTACAGGGGAGGGCTATGGCTACACCTTC
D: TRBD1; V: TRBV7-9; length: 17; J: TRBJ1-5; size: NA; CDR3: CASSSKRRQGAVQPQHF; DNA: TGTGCCAGCAGCTCGAAGCGTCGGCAGGGGGCAGTTCAGCCCCAGCATTTT
D: TRBD2; V: TRBV10-1; length: 17; J: TRBJ2-2; size: NA; CDR3: CASSDQRGYFNTGELFF; DNA: TGCGCCAGCAGTGACCAGCGGGGATATTTTAACACCGGGGAGCTGTTTTTT
D: NA; V: TRBV9; length: 16; J: TRBJ2-3; size: NA; CDR3: CASSVARGFSTDTQYF; DNA: TGTGCCAGCAGCGTAGCTCGCGGGTTTAGCACAGATACGCAGTATTTT
D: NA; V: TRBV2; length: 15; J: TRBJ2-1; size: NA; CDR3: CASSEIRTPGNEQFF; DNA: TGTGCCAGCAGTGAAATAAGGACCCCGGGGAATGAGCAGTTCTTC
D: NA; V: TRBV28; length: 15; J: TRBJ1-1; size: NA; CDR3: CASSLRPGANTEAFF; DNA: TGTGCCAGCAGTCTTCGGCCGGGAGCGAACACTGAAGCTTTCTTT
D: NA; V: TRBV19; length: 16; J: TRBJ2-4; size: NA; CDR3: CASTPRTDTAKNIQYF; DNA: TGTGCCAGTACCCCCCGGACAGATACAGCCAAAAACATTCAGTACTTC
D: NA; V: TRBV20-1; length: 10; J: TRBJ1-6; size: NA; CDR3: CSAIQPPLHF; DNA: TGCAGTGCCATACAGCCACCCCTCCACTTT
D: TRBD2; V: TRBV7-9; length: 15; J: TRBJ2-7; size: NA; CDR3: CASSSLDGTSGRLYF; DNA: TGTGCCAGCAGCTCCTTAGACGGGACTAGCGGGCGATTGTACTTC
D: NA; V: TRBV30; length: 11; J: TRBJ2-7; size: NA; CDR3: CAWRGSYEQYF; DNA: TGTGCCTGGAGAGGCAGCTACGAGCAGTACTTC
D: NA; V: TRBV10-3; length: 15; J: TRBJ1-4; size: NA; CDR3: CAISESGTPTEKLFF; DNA: TGTGCCATCAGTGAGTCGGGGACACCGACGGAAAAACTGTTTTTT
D: TRBD1; V: TRBV13; length: 13; J: TRBJ2-7; size: NA; CDR3: CASSKDRNYEQYF; DNA: TGTGCCAGCAGCAAGGACAGGAACTACGAGCAGTACTTC
D: NA; V: TRBV28; length: 17; J: TRBJ1-1; size: NA; CDR3: CASSTWDFFARGTEAFF; DNA: TGTGCCAGCAGTACATGGGACTTTTTTGCCAGAGGGACTGAAGCTTTCTTT
D: TRBD2; V: TRBV5-6; length: 18; J: TRBJ2-5; size: once; CDR3: CASSLRGLAGELRETQYF; DNA: TGTGCCAGCAGCTTACGAGGACTAGCGGGAGAACTTCGGGAGACCCAGTACTTC
D: TRBD1; V: TRBV29-1; length: 12; J: TRBJ2-7; size: NA; CDR3: CSVRDRTYEQYF; DNA: TGCAGCGTTAGGGACAGAACCTACGAGCAGTACTTC